This T cell receptor (beta chain) was sequenced for a study of T-cell memory formation after mild COVID-19. Findings and caveats of the study: Contracting clones localized mainly to CM and EM when CD4+ and mainly to EMRA when CD8+. SARS-CoV-2 specificity of second-wave clones peaking day 37 was unconfirmed.

Remarks on this clonotype: The target antigen is unknown.

Researchers used 5'RACE with constant-segment primers to make TCR alpha and TCR beta cDNA libraries that carry sample barcodes and UMIs. From the 5' RACE reads, TCRdb called clonotypes with MiXCR, one entry per CDR3 protein. The sample includes approximately 480,000 distinct CDR3 sequences, around a sixth seen only once; the top ten take 9% to 15%. Germline V gene data show CDR1 as KGHDR and CDR2 as SFDVKD. The CDR3 is made up of 16 amino acids. V gave up 4 bases and J gave up 3 bases; unmatched junction bases: 9. The material sequenced was PBMCs or a T cell subset sorted from them (not recorded which). This receptor was obtained from an adult woman who had mild COVID-19 (a few samples of this study predate the infection). Cell type and time point are not known. This sequence joins TRBV24-1 and TRBJ2-7; 9 bases are a match to TRBD1. The CDR3 here is CATSEGTGTGNYEQYF. CDR3 nucleotides: TGTGCCACCAGTGAGGGGACAGGGACAGGGAACTACGAGCAGTACTTC.